This TCR beta chain was documented in a study of T cell clonality in common variable immunodeficiency. This table comes from immunoSEQ multiplex PCR, and its TCRdb copy is limited to in-frame clones, with some not included. Recorded here are 80,000 or so clones, with no singletons, and the ten leading clones hold approximately 0.84%. Concerning this clone: The CDR3 goes on 3 residues after the read ends, and that part is filled in from the germline J gene.

This CDR3 spans 14 amino acids. Germline CDR1 and CDR2: SGHTA and FQGNSA. V was pared by 1 base and J by 0 bases, with 6 bases between. The sequenced sample consisted of peripheral blood mononuclear cells. This clonotype was sampled from a person aged 18-69 years in good health. This chain connects TRBV7-2 to TRBJ1-1; the D is unclear. CDR3 sequence: CASSLVGVNTEAFF. The CDR3 DNA, read in part, is TGTGCCAGCAGCTTAGTCGGGGTGAACACTGAA.